Sequencing of this T cell receptor beta chain was carried out in a study of T cell changes during pregnancy in multiple sclerosis. The germline V gene encodes CDR1 SGHTA and CDR2 FQGNSA. The CDR3 sequence is 16 residues long. Trimming pared 2 bases from V and 3 bases from J, leaving 17 bases between. The method was immunoSEQ multiplex PCR; TCRdb's version includes in-frame clones alone and lacks a portion of them. The data contain tens of thousands of clones, over 90% of them singletons. The starting material was peripheral blood, obtained after pregnancy. The sequence was collected from a female donor with multiple sclerosis, enrolled in a pregnancy study. The V gene is TRBV7-2, the J gene TRBJ2-7; a possible D gene is TRBD2 (5 bases). The CDR3 is CASSLNYQRAVYEQYF. In nucleotides, the CDR3 is TGTGCCAGCAGCTTAAACTATCAGAGGGCCGTCTACGAGCAGTACTTC. The full variable domain, its missing parts supplied by reference TRBV7-2 and TRBJ2-7, is GAGVSQSPSNKVTEKGKDVELRCDPISGHTALYWYRQSLGQGLEFLIYFQGNSAPDKSGLPSDRFSAERTGGSVSTLTIQRTQQEDSAVYLCASSLNYQRAVYEQYFGPGTRLTVT.